The sequence of this T cell receptor beta chain was determined in a study of Graves' ophthalmopathy and Graves' hyperthyroidism. Findings and limits, study-wide: Blood contained most expanded thyroid clonotypes exceeding 0.001 frequency. Sensitivity of under 71% and specificity of under 85% were achieved by the model that predicted ophthalmopathy progression.

This clonotype was seen a few times. Its specificity is not known. Germline V gene lookup returns CDR1 SGHDT and CDR2 YYEEEE. J lost 7 bases, V lost 1 base, and 1 base had no gene match. The CDR3 is 13 amino acids. Amplification of TCR beta CDR3 regions used RNA transcripts. Investigators did first-round RT-PCR with HTBI primers, then second-round multiplex PCR. From the multiplex PCR reads, TCRdb called clonotypes with MiXCR, one entry per CDR3 protein. The sample shows about 1.2 million distinct CDR3 sequences, 36% of them seen only once. This chain connects TRBV5-6 to TRBJ1-2; TRBD1 aligns across 10 bases. The source is an adult man with Graves' hyperthyroidism. Sequences were obtained from peripheral blood or thyroid tissue (not recorded which). CDR3 region: CASSLWTGGGYTF. The DNA for the CDR3 is TGTGCCAGCAGCTTGTGGACAGGGGGTGGCTACACCTTC.